This TCR beta chain comes out of a study of blood T cell repertoires in COVID-19. Overall study context: The cDNA or gDNA used as material had been derived from T cells, B-cell-depleted T cells, or PBMCs.

Germline-derived CDR1 and CDR2 are KGHSH and LQKENI. CDR3 length equals 14 residues. V was pared by 6 bases and J by 4 bases, with 9 bases of the junction left unmatched. Generated by immunoSEQ multiplex PCR, the TCRdb table keeps only in-frame clones and is missing some. The table shows under 200,000 clones, with around 90% occurring only once. The specimen was peripheral blood. The V and J genes are TRBV18 and TRBJ2-7, with 7 bases that match TRBD1. The sequence was collected from a man aged 50 or older with acute or convalescent COVID-19. The CDR3 is CASSQGQGVYEQYF. CDR3 nucleotides: TGTGCCAGCTCCCAGGGCCAGGGGGTATACGAGCAGTACTTC.